A selection of T cell receptor beta chains follows, all from one sample in a study of T-cell memory formation after mild COVID-19. Each CDR3 protein is one row after TCRdb ran MiXCR on the 5' RACE reads. The sample shows 250,000 to 350,000 distinct CDR3 sequences, just under 20% of them seen only once. Sequencing was carried out using PBMCs or a T cell subset sorted from them (not recorded which). Receptors originate from a man aged 18-30 years who had mild COVID-19 (a few samples of this study predate the infection). Cell type and time point are not known. The CDR3 runs from the conserved cysteine through the conserved F or W. Each record gives: V gene, J gene, clone size, D gene, CDR3 DNA, CDR3 protein. The D gene is left open where the match is weak. Clone size is not always given. Where it is, it says once, few, many or a class for expanded clones.

TRBV5-1	TRBJ2-2	few	.	TGCGCCAGCAGCTTTTCCGGGGCCCCAAGCAACACCGGGGAGCTGTTTTTT	CASSFSGAPSNTGELFF
TRBV7-9	TRBJ1-2	once	.	TGTGCCAGCAGCTTCGCAGGGACCTATTTCGGCTACACCTTC	CASSFAGTYFGYTF
TRBV2	TRBJ2-5	.	.	TGTGCCAGCGGTCAGGGCCAAGAGACCCAGTACTTC	CASGQGQETQYF
TRBV5-1	TRBJ1-2	few	.	TGCGCCAGCTGGGGGAACTATGGCTACACCTTC	CASWGNYGYTF
TRBV3-1	TRBJ1-1	.	.	TGTGCCAGCAGCCAGAGCGGGGGAGGCATGAACACTGAAGCTTTCTTT	CASSQSGGGMNTEAFF
TRBV29-1	TRBJ1-2	many	.	TGCAGCGTTGTCGGCCAGTTTGGCGGCTACACCTTC	CSVVGQFGGYTF
TRBV13	TRBJ2-1	few	TRBD2	TGTGCCAGCAGCTACGCACAGCGGGGGTTCAATGAGCAGTTCTTC	CASSYAQRGFNEQFF
TRBV7-2	TRBJ1-5	few	.	TGTGCCAGCAGCTTAGCGTCGGTGTGGGGCACCCAGCCCCAGCATTTT	CASSLASVWGTQPQHF
TRBV6-2/TRBV6-3	TRBJ2-3	few	.	TGTGCCAGCAGTTCGACTCGCACAGATACGCAGTATTTT	CASSSTRTDTQYF
TRBV9	TRBJ2-5	few	.	TGTGCCAGCAGCGTAGAGGGACGAGAAGAGACCCAGTACTTC	CASSVEGREETQYF
TRBV20-1	TRBJ1-4	few	.	TGCAGTGCTAGAGAGGCTGGGACGGAGAAACTGTTTTTT	CSAREAGTEKLFF
TRBV21-1	TRBJ2-5	few	.	TGTGCCAGCAGCAAAACGATGGCCAGCCAAGAGACCCAGTACTTC	CASSKTMASQETQYF
TRBV27	TRBJ2-7	.	.	TGTGCCAGCAGCTTCAGGGGATTACCCTACGAGCAGTACTTC	CASSFRGLPYEQYF
TRBV5-4	TRBJ2-2	many	.	TGTGCCAGCAGCTTGGTGGGGGGCACCACCGGGGAGCTGTTTTTT	CASSLVGGTTGELFF
TRBV4-1	TRBJ2-3	few	.	TGCGCCAGCAGCCAAGATCGAATCACAGATACGCAGTATTTT	CASSQDRITDTQYF
TRBV25-1	TRBJ2-2	.	.	TGTGCCAGCATTCAAGGGGAGGCCGGGGAGCTGTTTTTT	CASIQGEAGELFF
TRBV10-3	TRBJ1-5	.	TRBD1	TGTGCCATAGGGGACAGTTATCAGCCCCAGCATTTT	CAIGDSYQPQHF
TRBV7-3	TRBJ2-2	.	TRBD1	TGTGCCAGCAGCCCAGGGACAGGGAAAGAGTCCGGGGAGCTGTTTTTT	CASSPGTGKESGELFF
TRBV6-1	TRBJ2-5	few	TRBD1	TGTGCCAGCAGGATGACAGGGACAAAAGAGACCCAGTACTTC	CASRMTGTKETQYF
TRBV12-3/TRBV12-4	TRBJ1-2	few	.	TGTGCCAGCAGCCTCCGGAGCGCCCCGGCCTCTGGCTACACCTTC	CASSLRSAPASGYTF
TRBV5-6	TRBJ2-1	few	.	TGTGCCAGCAGCTCTCCGGCGGGGCCGAATGAGCAGTTCTTC	CASSSPAGPNEQFF
TRBV5-5	TRBJ1-6	few	.	TGTGCCAGCAGCTTTACCGGGAGCTCCTATAATTCACCCCTCCACTTT	CASSFTGSSYNSPLHF
TRBV4-2	TRBJ1-2	.	.	TGTGCCAGCAGCCAAGATCGGGGGTGGGGGCCGTCCTATGGCTACACCTTC	CASSQDRGWGPSYGYTF
TRBV12-3/TRBV12-4	TRBJ2-7	.	.	TGTGCCAGCAGTCCCCGAGGTTACAGCGGGCTTTGGGAGCAGTACTTC	CASSPRGYSGLWEQYF
TRBV10-3	TRBJ2-4	few	TRBD1	TGTGCCATCAGTGAAACAGGGGACATTCAGTACTTC	CAISETGDIQYF
TRBV5-4	TRBJ2-5	.	TRBD2	TGTGCCAGCAGCCCACTAGCGGGGTCGGGTCAAGAGACCCAGTACTTC	CASSPLAGSGQETQYF
TRBV20-1	TRBJ2-7	.	TRBD1	TGCAGTGCTAGAGAGTCCAGGGGGCGGCAGTACGAGCAGTACTTC	CSARESRGRQYEQYF
TRBV7-3	TRBJ2-1	many	.	TGTGCCAGCAGAAAGGGGGGACTTAACAATGAGCAGTTCTTC	CASRKGGLNNEQFF
TRBV2	TRBJ1-6	.	.	TGTGCCAGCAGGGCGGGGTCACCCCTCCACTTT	CASRAGSPLHF
TRBV7-2	TRBJ2-2	.	TRBD2	TGTGCCAGCAGCGCCCACGGACTAGCGGGGGCTTTTGGGGAGCTGTTTTTT	CASSAHGLAGAFGELFF
TRBV19	TRBJ2-7	few	TRBD1	TGTGCCAGTAACCCAGGGGGCGGCTACGAGCAGTACTTC	CASNPGGGYEQYF
TRBV20-1	TRBJ2-5	.	TRBD2	TGCAGTGCTACAGGACTAGCCGCGGCCCAGTACTTC	CSATGLAAAQYF
TRBV6-6	TRBJ2-5	.	.	TGTGCCAGCAGTTATGGCCGGGAAGAGACCCAGTACTTC	CASSYGREETQYF
TRBV6-5	TRBJ1-1	few	.	TGTGCCAGCAGTTACTCGGACATTTCCACTGAAGCTTTCTTT	CASSYSDISTEAFF
TRBV12-3/TRBV12-4	TRBJ1-5	once	.	TGTGCCAGCAGTCCGGACAGATCTCAGACCCAGCATTTT	CASSPDRSQTQHF
TRBV10-3	TRBJ2-7	.	TRBD1	TGTGCCATCCAACCGGGACAGGGAGGACTAGTGGCCTCCTACGAGCAGTACTTC	CAIQPGQGGLVASYEQYF
TRBV4-1	TRBJ1-1	.	.	TGCGCCAGCAGCCAGGGGACTGGAGCTTTCTTT	CASSQGTGAFF
TRBV5-4	TRBJ1-3	few	.	TGTGCCAGCAGCTCGGCCCAAGCCGGTGGAAACACCATATATTTT	CASSSAQAGGNTIYF
TRBV7-2	TRBJ2-3	.	.	TGTGCCAGCAGCTTAGGGGAAACTCCATGGGTGGAGCAGTATTTT	CASSLGETPWVEQYF
TRBV7-9	TRBJ1-2	few	.	TGTGCCAGCAGCTTAAACTTAGGGACTAGGGGGTCGTCTGACTTC	CASSLNLGTRGSSDF
TRBV20-1	TRBJ2-7	few	TRBD1	TGCAGTGCTAGACCACAGGGGGAAGTCTACTACGAGCAGTACTTC	CSARPQGEVYYEQYF
TRBV15	TRBJ1-5	.	.	TGTGCCACCAGCAGACCTTTAAGTCAGCCCCAGCATTTT	CATSRPLSQPQHF
TRBV7-2	TRBJ1-1	.	.	TGTGCCAGCAGCATAGACCGGGGGCCGCAGAACACTGAAGCTTTCTTT	CASSIDRGPQNTEAFF
TRBV20-1	TRBJ1-1	.	.	TGCAGTGCTAGAGGACAGGAGAACACTGAAGCTTTCTTT	CSARGQENTEAFF
TRBV7-7	TRBJ2-2	.	.	TGTGCTAGCAGCTTAGAGGCTTTCGGCGGGGAGCTGTTTTTT	CASSLEAFGGELFF
TRBV27	TRBJ1-1	many	.	TGTGCCAGCAGTTTTGGGATGAACACTGAAGCTTTCTTT	CASSFGMNTEAFF
TRBV14	TRBJ2-5	few	.	TGTGCCAGCAGCCAAGATCCGACCTTTGGGGGTACGCGAGAGACCCAGTACTTC	CASSQDPTFGGTRETQYF
TRBV29-1	TRBJ2-5	.	.	TGCAGCATGTGGGGGTTTCTCCAAGAGACCCAGTACTTC	CSMWGFLQETQYF
TRBV7-9	TRBJ2-7	few	TRBD1	TGTGCCAGCAGCTTCTGGGGACAGGGCTACGAGCAGTACTTC	CASSFWGQGYEQYF
TRBV12-3/TRBV12-4	TRBJ1-2	.	.	TGTGCCAGCAGTTTCCGGGGCGGCTTCTATGGCTACACCTTC	CASSFRGGFYGYTF
TRBV7-2	TRBJ2-5	few	.	TGTGCCAGCAGCTTAGCGAACGGGTACCAAGAGACCCAGTACTTC	CASSLANGYQETQYF
TRBV20-1	TRBJ1-3	.	.	TGCAGTGCCAGCACCATCGGAAACACCATATATTTT	CSASTIGNTIYF
TRBV6-5	TRBJ1-1	few	.	TGTGCCAGCAGTTCCTCCCCCAGTAGCCGACACTCCCTCTTT	CASSSSPSSRHSLF
TRBV6-2/TRBV6-3	TRBJ1-2	few	TRBD1	TGTGCCAGCAGTTACGTCCGGACAGGGAGGGATGGCTACACCTTC	CASSYVRTGRDGYTF
TRBV6-4	TRBJ2-3	.	.	TGTGCCAGCAGTGATACGGGGACGGCCACAGATACGCAGTATTTT	CASSDTGTATDTQYF
TRBV29-1	TRBJ1-2	few	.	TGCAGCGTCAGAGGGGTAGCTAACTATGGCTACACCTTC	CSVRGVANYGYTF
TRBV5-1	TRBJ1-6	few	.	TGCGCCAGCAGCCCACCTAACCCGGGGCTTCTTAATTCACCCCTCCACTTT	CASSPPNPGLLNSPLHF
TRBV18	TRBJ2-1	.	.	TGTGCCAGCTCACCACGTCCCACAGGCGGGGGCGATGAGCAGTTCTTC	CASSPRPTGGGDEQFF
TRBV5-1	TRBJ2-1	few	TRBD1	TGCGCAGGATCGACAGGGCCATACAATGAGCAGTTCTTC	CAGSTGPYNEQFF
TRBV6-1	TRBJ1-2	.	.	TGTGCCAGCGGACCGGACAGTTCTAACTATGGCTACACCTTC	CASGPDSSNYGYTF